The next 9 T cell receptor beta chains were all read from a single sample in a study of CD4+ T cells in melanoma. Method: immunoSEQ multiplex PCR; TCRdb's copy keeps in-frame clones and lacks some. The table shows about 9,900 clones, with roughly two thirds occurring only once. Source material: cells from a culture (not recorded whether cultured in vitro). All receptors come from a human donor with melanoma.

This chain uses TRBV7-6 with TRBJ2-5; D uncertain. The V gene lost 5 bases and the J gene lost 5 bases, with 6 bases spanning the gap. Germline V gives CDR1 SGHVS, CDR2 FNYEAQ. The CDR3 totals 11 residues. Written as DNA, the CDR3 is TGTGCCAGCAGCCCCGCGGAGACCCAGTACTTC. Its translation is CASSPAETQYF.

This chain uses TRBV9 with TRBJ2-3; D unresolved. Trimming stripped 2 bases from V and 2 bases from J, with 12 bases between. The germline gives CDR1 SGDLS, CDR2 YYNGEE. The CDR3 contains 15 residues. CDR3 sequence (DNA): TGTGCCAGCAGCGTCGCGGCAGGTTACACAGATACGCAGTATTTT. Protein product: CASSVAAGYTDTQYF.

This chain connects TRBV4-1 to TRBJ1-6; maybe TRBD1 (5 bases). V gave up 1 base and J gave up 7 bases, with 17 bases separating them. CDR3 length: 17 residues. Germline V lookup: CDR1 MGHRA, CDR2 YSYEKL. In DNA form, the CDR3 reads TGCGCCAGCAGCCAAGGGAAAGGGGAACCATGGAATTCACCCCTCCACTTT. Translated: CASSQGKGEPWNSPLHF.

The chain couples TRBV5-1 to TRBJ2-2; the D gene is possibly TRBD2 (6 bases). The CDR3 covers 16 residues. Germline V gives CDR1 SGHRS, CDR2 YFSETQ. V lost 4 bases, J lost 0 bases, and 13 bases lay in between. CDR3 protein: CASSEGGTANTGELFF. As DNA, the CDR3 is TGCGCCAGCAGCGAAGGCGGGACTGCGAACACCGGGGAGCTGTTTTTT.

This clone has just a few counts. The chain carries TRBV15 and TRBJ2-6; D not certain. Trimming removed 0 bases from V and 0 bases from J, with 9 bases in between. The CDR3 is made up of 17 amino acids. The germline CDR1 and CDR2 sequences are LNHNV and YYDKDF (reference sequence). CDR3 protein: CATSRDVGFSGANVLTF. For the CDR3, the DNA is TGTGCCACCAGCAGAGATGTGGGCTTCTCTGGGGCCAACGTCCTGACTTTC.

This clone is classed as medium-sized (0.01 to 0.1%). This chain connects TRBV5-1 to TRBJ1-4; D remains ambiguous. V lost 4 bases and J lost 7, with 17 bases in between. The CDR3 has 15 amino acids. Germline CDR1 and CDR2: SGHRS and YFSETQ. In nucleotides, the CDR3 is TGCGCCAGCAGCCCCTGGGCAACTCCGGCTGAAAAACTGTTTTTT. Its translation is CASSPWATPAEKLFF.

This sequence joins TRBV11-2 and TRBJ2-5, with TRBD1 identical over 9 bases. The J call is uncertain, as TRBJ2-7 better fits the DNA end. CDR1 is SGHAT, CDR2 FQNNGV, per germline. This CDR3 is 17 amino acids long. CDR3: CASSLDVGQGIPYEQYF. The DNA for the CDR3 is TGTGCCAGCAGCTTAGATGTGGGACAGGGAATCCCATACGAGCAGTACTTC.

The V call is TRBV6-6, the J call TRBJ1-4; D is unresolved. Trimming removed 1 base from V and 6 bases from J, with 6 bases in between. This CDR3 has 13 residues. The germline gives CDR1 MNHNY, CDR2 SVGAGI (reference sequence). The CDR3 sequence is CASSYFTDEKLFF. In nucleotides, the CDR3 is TGTGCCAGCAGTTACTTTACGGATGAAAAACTGTTTTTT.

This chain joins TRBV5-1 and TRBJ2-7, with 9 bases matching TRBD1. The CDR3 consists of 15 residues. CDR1 and CDR2 (germline): SGHRS, YFSETQ. J gave up 1 base and V 4 bases, and 6 bases lay outside the gene matches. CDR3 bases: TGCGCCAGCAGCAACGGACAGGGGCCGTCCTACGAGCAGTACTTC. This sequence encodes CASSNGQGPSYEQYF.